This entry lists 20 T cell receptor beta chains sequenced from one sample in a study of T-cell memory formation after mild COVID-19. TCRdb re-analysed the 5' RACE reads in MiXCR, keeping a single row per CDR3 protein. Here the sample spans roughly 300,000 distinct CDR3 sequences, 15% to 20% being singletons. The sample comprised PBMCs or a T cell subset sorted from them (not recorded which). All receptors come from a young man who had mild COVID-19 (a few samples of this study predate the infection). Cell type and time point are not known.

The chain employs TRBV20-1 and TRBJ1-1; D call uncertain. The germline V gene has CDR1 DFQATT and CDR2 SNEGSKA (reference sequence). The CDR3 has 9 residues. Between the trimmed V and J ends, which lost 7 bases and 7 bases, there was a span of 7 bases. The CDR3 sequence: CSGADEAFF. In nucleotides, the CDR3 is TGCAGTGGGGCAGATGAAGCTTTCTTT.

This clonotype was observed many times. The rearrangement uses TRBV9 and TRBJ2-1, with D uncertain. CDR1 and CDR2 (germline): SGDLS, YYNGEE. This CDR3 is 14 amino acids long. V lost 0 bases and J lost 8, with 12 bases in between. CDR3 in amino acids: CASSVAWIWDEQFF. The CDR3 DNA reads TGTGCCAGCAGCGTAGCATGGATCTGGGATGAGCAGTTCTTC. The variable domain in full, with the rest retrieved from reference TRBV9 and TRBJ2-1, is DSGVTQTPKHLITATGQRVTLRCSPRSGDLSVYWYQQSLDQGLQFLIQYYNGEERAKGNILERFSAQQFPDLHSELNLSSLELGDSALYFCASSVAWIWDEQFFGPGTRLTVL.

The CDR3, as DNA: TGCAGTGCTTTTAAGGGCTCCTACAATGAGCAGTTCTTC. Translating it yields CSAFKGSYNEQFF. The chain recombines TRBV20-1 with TRBJ2-1; D uncertain. The V gene's germline CDR1 is DFQATT and CDR2 SNEGSKA (reference sequence). V was trimmed by 5 bases and J by 0 bases, leaving 8 bases between them. CDR3 length: 13 residues.

V and J are TRBV11-2 and TRBJ2-7; 9 nucleotides match TRBD2. CDR1 SGHAT and CDR2 FQNNGV come from the germline V gene. CDR3 length equals 15 residues. After removal of 7 bases from V and 3 bases from J, the junction contained 10 bases not matched to a gene. DNA of the CDR3: TGTGCCAGCAAGAAAATAGCGGGGGCGCGCTACGAGCAGTACTTC. Residues: CASKKIAGARYEQYF.

The chain uses TRBV29-1 and TRBJ2-3; the match to TRBD2 covers 10 bases. J was trimmed by 0 bases and V by 0 bases; bases with no gene match: 15. This CDR3 spans 20 amino acids. The germline V gene encodes CDR1 SQVTM and CDR2 ANQGSEA. CDR3 residues: CSVEDMLRLAGASSTDTQYF. The DNA of the CDR3 is TGCAGCGTTGAAGATATGTTGCGGCTAGCGGGGGCCTCTAGCACAGATACGCAGTATTTT.

The table lists this clonotype with many counts. The rearrangement joins TRBV7-2 to TRBJ2-3; no clear D. The germline V gene encodes CDR1 SGHTA and CDR2 FQGNSA. CDR3 length equals 11 residues. V was pared by 7 bases and J by 7 bases, with 9 bases between. DNA for the CDR3: TGTGCCAGCACAATACTGTATACGCAGTATTTT. Translated: CASTILYTQYF.

The gene calls are TRBV9 and TRBJ2-3; D possibly matches TRBD1 or TRBD2 (6 bases each). V lost 4 bases, J lost 2 bases, and 17 bases lay in between. The CDR3 has 16 amino acids. The germline V gene encodes CDR1 SGDLS and CDR2 YYNGEE. The CDR3, as DNA: TGTGCCAGCAGCCCCGGGGGCCTGGCTCTCACAGATACGCAGTATTTT. Residues: CASSPGGLALTDTQYF.

This clonotype turned up a few times. The J gene is TRBJ1-2, the V gene TRBV7-9, with TRBD1 as a possible D gene (5 bases). The CDR3 is 13 amino acids. The V end was cut by 2 bases, the J end by 4 bases, with 8 bases between. Germline-derived CDR1 and CDR2 are SEHNR and FQNEAQ (reference sequence). The CDR3, as DNA: TGTGCCAGCAGCTTACGGGACCTCTATGGCTACACCTTC. Its protein is CASSLRDLYGYTF.

This clonotype has only a few counts. The V and J genes are TRBV12-3 or TRBV12-4 and TRBJ2-2; possible D gene TRBD1, 6 bases. Trimming took off 2 bases at V and 4 bases at J, with 14 bases between the two ends. The CDR3 is made up of 16 amino acids. This chain's CDR3 is CASSLPFRGITGELFF. In DNA, the CDR3 is TGTGCCAGCAGTTTACCTTTTAGGGGGATCACCGGGGAGCTGTTTTTT.

This clonotype was detected many times. V and J are TRBV4-2 and TRBJ2-2; no reliable D call. Trimming took 0 bases from V and 6 from J, leaving 5 bases between them. Germline V gives CDR1 LGHNA, CDR2 YNFKEQ. The CDR3 has 13 residues. CDR3 sequence: CASSQDRPGELFF. The CDR3 nucleotides are TGTGCCAGCAGCCAAGACAGGCCCGGGGAGCTGTTTTTT.

J is TRBJ1-2 and V is TRBV7-6, with D possibly matching TRBD1 (6 bases). Germline V gene lookup returns CDR1 SGHVS and CDR2 FNYEAQ. The length of the CDR3 is 17 residues. Trimming took off 1 base at V and 2 bases at J, with 17 bases between the two ends. The CDR3 DNA is TGTGCCAGCAGCTTAGACCCGGGACACCGAAGAAACTATGGCTACACCTTC. This translates into CASSLDPGHRRNYGYTF.

At least ten counts were recorded for this clonotype. The chain has TRBV7-2 and TRBJ2-3; 11 bases map to TRBD2. J was trimmed by 2 bases and V by 5 bases; bases with no gene match: 15. The CDR3 loop spans 19 amino acids. Germline CDR1 SGHTA, CDR2 FQGNSA. The CDR3 region is CASSPGWASGGSFTDTQYF. The CDR3 DNA sequence: TGTGCCAGCAGCCCCGGGTGGGCTAGCGGGGGGTCCTTCACAGATACGCAGTATTTT.

This clonotype was seen once. The CDR3 loop reads CSVPREGATNYGYTF. Written as DNA, the CDR3 is TGCAGCGTACCCAGGGAGGGGGCGACTAACTATGGCTACACCTTC. This chain uses TRBV29-1 with TRBJ1-2; TRBD1 matches 7 bases. This CDR3 spans 15 amino acids. CDR1 SQVTM and CDR2 ANQGSEA come from the germline V gene. V lost 6 bases and J lost 0; bases outside the gene matches: 10.

This clonotype was seen more than once but under ten times. The V and J genes are TRBV20-1 and TRBJ2-3, with TRBD2 as a possible D gene (6 bases). V was trimmed by 2 bases and J by 1 base, leaving 10 bases between them. The CDR3 totals 14 residues. Germline-derived CDR1 and CDR2 are DFQATT and SNEGSKA (reference sequence). The CDR3 DNA reads TGCAGTGCTAGACCGGGACTGGGCACAGATACGCAGTATTTT. It specifies CSARPGLGTDTQYF.

V usage is TRBV11-1 and J usage is TRBJ1-2; D is ambiguous. Germline CDR1 is SGHAT and CDR2 is FQDESV (reference sequence). With 5 bases removed from V and 6 bases from J, the gap between germline ends came to 13 bases. The CDR3 spans 13 residues. CDR3 in amino acids: CASSAREGNGYTF. In DNA form, the CDR3 reads TGTGCCAGCAGCGCCCGAGAAGGCAATGGCTACACCTTC.

The chain is built from TRBV30 and TRBJ2-1; 12 bases fit TRBD2. The CDR3 consists of 16 residues. In germline, CDR1 is GTSNPN, CDR2 SVGIG (reference sequence). V shed 3 bases, J shed 0 bases, and the junction held 3 bases outside the gene matches. CDR3 in DNA: TGTGCCTGGAGGACTAGCGGGGGCTTCTCCTACAATGAGCAGTTCTTC. Translating gives CAWRTSGGFSYNEQFF.

The chain uses TRBV20-1 and TRBJ1-6; tentatively, D is TRBD1 (6 bases). The CDR3 runs to 17 residues. V was pared by 0 bases and J by 8 bases, with 20 bases between. In germline, CDR1 is DFQATT, CDR2 SNEGSKA (reference sequence). CDR3 sequence (DNA): TGCAGTGCTAGAGACTACTCCCGGGACGCAGGGGATTCACCCCTCCACTTT. This translates into CSARDYSRDAGDSPLHF.

The sample holds a few counts of this clonotype. The genes are TRBV7-2 and TRBJ1-2, with TRBD1 as a possible D gene (6 bases). V lost 5 bases and J 4 bases, leaving 14 bases between the germline ends. This CDR3 is 14 amino acids long. Germline V CDR1 and CDR2: SGHTA, FQGNSA. CDR3 in amino acids: CASSVNRVTYGYTF. The CDR3 DNA is TGTGCCAGCAGCGTAAACAGGGTGACCTATGGCTACACCTTC. Variable domain in full (rest from reference TRBV7-2 and TRBJ1-2): GAGVSQSPSNKVTEKGKDVELRCDPISGHTALYWYRQSLGQGLEFLIYFQGNSAPDKSGLPSDRFSAERTGGSVSTLTIQRTQQEDSAVYLCASSVNRVTYGYTFGSGTRLTVV.

This clonotype occurred a few times. The chain's CDR3 is CASSSTPYEQYF. The CDR3 coding sequence is TGTGCCAGCAGCTCAACACCCTACGAGCAGTACTTC. This rearrangement joins TRBV5-6 to TRBJ2-7; no reliable D call. Germline V gene sequence: CDR1 SGHDT, CDR2 YYEEEE. This CDR3 has 12 amino acids. V dropped 3 bases and J dropped 2 bases, with 6 bases sitting between them.

The table lists this clonotype with a few counts. This rearrangement joins TRBV5-1 to TRBJ2-1; D is ambiguous. This CDR3 region has 13 residues. Germline V lookup: CDR1 SGHRS, CDR2 YFSETQ. Trimming pared 0 bases from V and 8 bases from J, leaving 9 bases between. The CDR3 nucleotides are TGCGCCAGCAGCTTGGCCCGACGCGATGAGCAGTTCTTC. Translating gives CASSLARRDEQFF.